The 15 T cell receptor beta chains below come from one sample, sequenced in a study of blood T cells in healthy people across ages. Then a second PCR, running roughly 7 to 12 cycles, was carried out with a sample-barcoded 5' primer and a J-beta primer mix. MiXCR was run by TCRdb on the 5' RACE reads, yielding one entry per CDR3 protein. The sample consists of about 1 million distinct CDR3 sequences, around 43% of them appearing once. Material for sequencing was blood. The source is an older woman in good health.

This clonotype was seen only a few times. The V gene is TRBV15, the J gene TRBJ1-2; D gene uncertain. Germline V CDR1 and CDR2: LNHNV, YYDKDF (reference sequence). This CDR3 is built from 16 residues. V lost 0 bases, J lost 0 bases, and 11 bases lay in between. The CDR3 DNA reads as TGTGCCACCAGCAGAGATCTGGAGGTTCCTAACTATGGCTACACCTTC. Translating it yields CATSRDLEVPNYGYTF.

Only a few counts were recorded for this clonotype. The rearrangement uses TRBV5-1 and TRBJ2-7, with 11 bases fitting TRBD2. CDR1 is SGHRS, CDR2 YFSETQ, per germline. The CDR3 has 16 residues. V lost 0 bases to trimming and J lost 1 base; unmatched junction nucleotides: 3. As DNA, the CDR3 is TGCGCCAGCAGCTTGGCTCCTAGCGGGGGGTCCTACGAGCAGTACTTC. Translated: CASSLAPSGGSYEQYF.

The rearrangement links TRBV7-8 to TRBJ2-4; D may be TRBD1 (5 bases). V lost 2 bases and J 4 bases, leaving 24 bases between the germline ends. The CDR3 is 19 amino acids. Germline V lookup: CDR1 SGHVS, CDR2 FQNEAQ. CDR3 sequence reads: CASSLFPPGRLDRKNIQYF. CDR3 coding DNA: TGTGCCAGCAGCTTATTCCCGCCAGGGCGCTTGGATCGAAAAAACATTCAGTACTTC. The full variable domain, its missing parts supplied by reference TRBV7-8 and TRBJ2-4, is GAGVSQSPRYKVAKRGQDVALRCDPISGHVSLFWYQQALGQGPEFLTYFQNEAQLDKSGLPSDRFFAERPEGSVSTLKIQRTQQEDSAVYLCASSLFPPGRLDRKNIQYFGAGTRLSVL.

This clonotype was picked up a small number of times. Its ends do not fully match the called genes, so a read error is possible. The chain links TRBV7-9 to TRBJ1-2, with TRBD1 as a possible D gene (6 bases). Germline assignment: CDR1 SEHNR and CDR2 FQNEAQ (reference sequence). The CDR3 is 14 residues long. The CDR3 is CASTLGGGNYGYTF. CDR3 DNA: TGTGCCAGCACCTTAGGGGGAGGGAACTATGGCTACACCTTC.

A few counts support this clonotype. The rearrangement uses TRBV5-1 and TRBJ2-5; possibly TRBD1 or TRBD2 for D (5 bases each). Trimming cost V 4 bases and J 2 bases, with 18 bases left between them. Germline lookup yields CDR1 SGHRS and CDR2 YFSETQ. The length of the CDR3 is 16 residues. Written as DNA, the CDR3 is TGCGCCAGCAGCCCTCCTGTCGGGACCCAACAAGAGACCCAGTACTTC. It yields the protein CASSPPVGTQQETQYF. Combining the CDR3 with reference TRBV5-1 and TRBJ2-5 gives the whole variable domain KAGVTQTPRYLIKTRGQQVTLSCSPISGHRSVSWYQQTPGQGLQFLFEYFSETQRNKGNFPGRFSGRQFSNSRSEMNVSTLELGDSALYLCASSPPVGTQQETQYFGPGTRLLVL.

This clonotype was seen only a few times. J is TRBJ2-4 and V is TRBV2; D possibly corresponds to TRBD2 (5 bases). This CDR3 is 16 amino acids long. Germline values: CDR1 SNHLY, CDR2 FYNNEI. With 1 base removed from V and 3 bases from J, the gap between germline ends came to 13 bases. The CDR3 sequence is CASSEVGGLYKNIQYF. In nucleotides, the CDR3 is TGTGCCAGCAGTGAAGTGGGTGGACTTTACAAAAACATTCAGTACTTC.

CDR3 protein: CSARGRTEAFF. CDR3 coding DNA: TGCAGTGCTAGAGGTCGCACTGAAGCTTTCTTT. The chain uses TRBV20-1 and TRBJ1-1; D is unclear. The CDR3 extends over 11 amino acids. V was cut by 1 base and J by 4 bases, with 4 bases left in between. CDR1 and CDR2 from the germline V gene are DFQATT and SNEGSKA (reference sequence).

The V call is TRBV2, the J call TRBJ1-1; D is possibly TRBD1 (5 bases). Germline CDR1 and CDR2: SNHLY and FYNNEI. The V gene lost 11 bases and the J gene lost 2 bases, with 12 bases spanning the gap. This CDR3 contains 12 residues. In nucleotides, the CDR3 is TGTGCCGGGGGACGGGAAAACACTGAAGCTTTCTTT. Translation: CAGGRENTEAFF. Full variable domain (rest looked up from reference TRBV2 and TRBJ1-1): EPEVTQTPSHQVTQMGQEVILRCVPISNHLYFYWYRQILGQKVEFLVSFYNNEISEKSEIFDDQFSVERPDGSNFTLKIRSTKLEDSAMYFCAGGRENTEAFFGQGTRLTVV.

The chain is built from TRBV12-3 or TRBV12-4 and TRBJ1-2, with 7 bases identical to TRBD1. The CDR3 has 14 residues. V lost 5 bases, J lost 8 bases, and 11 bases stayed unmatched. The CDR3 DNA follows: TGTGCCAGCAGTCTGGCAGGGGGATCGGAGGGCTACACCTTC. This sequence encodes CASSLAGGSEGYTF.

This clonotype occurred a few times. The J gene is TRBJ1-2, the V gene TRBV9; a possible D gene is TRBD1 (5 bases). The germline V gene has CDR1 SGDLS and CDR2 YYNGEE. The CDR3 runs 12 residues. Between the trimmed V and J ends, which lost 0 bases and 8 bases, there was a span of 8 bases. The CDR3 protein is CASSVGRGGYTF. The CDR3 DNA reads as TGTGCCAGCAGCGTAGGTAGGGGAGGCTACACCTTC.

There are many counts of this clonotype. Here the CDR3 DNA reads TGCGCCAGCAGCTTGAGTCAGGGGGCATACAATGAGCAGTTCTTC. It translates to CASSLSQGAYNEQFF. The chain has TRBV5-1 and TRBJ2-1; 8 nucleotides line up with TRBD1. Germline V gene data show CDR1 as SGHRS and CDR2 as YFSETQ. This CDR3 has 15 amino acids. The V and J ends lost 1 base and 4 bases, in that order; junction bases with no gene match: 4.

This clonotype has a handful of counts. The DNA of the CDR3 is TGTGCCAGTAAATCAACGGGGACAGGGAGGGACGGGCAGTTCTTC. Its protein is CASKSTGTGRDGQFF. This chain uses TRBV6-5 with TRBJ2-1; 9 positions match TRBD1. After removal of 9 bases from V and 12 bases from J, the junction contained 18 bases not matched to a gene. The germline CDR1 and CDR2 sequences are MNHEY and SVGAGI. The length of the CDR3 is 15 residues.

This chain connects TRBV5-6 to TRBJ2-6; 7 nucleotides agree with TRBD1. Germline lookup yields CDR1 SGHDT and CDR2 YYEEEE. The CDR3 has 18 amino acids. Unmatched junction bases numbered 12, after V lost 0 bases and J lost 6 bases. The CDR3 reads CASSLGTGRLSLANVLTF. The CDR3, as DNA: TGTGCCAGCAGCTTGGGGACAGGACGCCTCAGCTTGGCCAACGTCCTGACTTTC.

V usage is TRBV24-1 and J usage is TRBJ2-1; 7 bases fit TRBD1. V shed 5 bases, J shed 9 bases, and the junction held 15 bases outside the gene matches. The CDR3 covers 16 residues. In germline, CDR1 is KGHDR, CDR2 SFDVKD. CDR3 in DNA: TGTGCCACCAGTGCCACCTTCGAACAGGGGAATCCTGAGCAGTTCTTC. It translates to CATSATFEQGNPEQFF.

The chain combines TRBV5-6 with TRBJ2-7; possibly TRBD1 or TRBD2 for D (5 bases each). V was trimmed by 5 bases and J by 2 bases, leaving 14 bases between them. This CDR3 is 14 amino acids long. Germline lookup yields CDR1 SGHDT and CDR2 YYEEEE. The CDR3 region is CASRATGQTYEQYF. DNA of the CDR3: TGTGCCAGCAGAGCAACGGGGCAAACCTACGAGCAGTACTTC.